The 26 T cell receptor beta chains presented below share a single source sample, sequenced in a study of cytotoxic CD8 clonotypes in ibrutinib-treated CLL. Here immunoSEQ multiplex PCR was the method, and the copy in TCRdb shows in-frame clones only, minus some. The sample yields about 300,000 clones, roughly three quarters seen once. Sequenced material: PBMCs, taken at disease progression, from a patient treated with ibrutinib. Every receptor here comes from a human donor with chronic lymphocytic leukemia.

The rearrangement joins TRBV7-8 to TRBJ2-7, with a possible D match to TRBD1 (6 bases). Trimming removed 3 bases at V and 6 bases at J, with 12 bases between. Germline V lookup: CDR1 SGHVS, CDR2 FQNEAQ. The CDR3 is 13 amino acids. CDR3 nucleotides: TGTGCCAGCAGCTTTCCAGGGGCTACCGAGCAGTACTTC. Encoded protein: CASSFPGATEQYF.

CDR3 sequence reads: CASSPWDRGPREQYF. DNA of the CDR3: TGTGCCAGCAGCCCCTGGGACAGGGGACCGCGCGAGCAGTACTTC. The chain couples TRBV13 to TRBJ2-7; TRBD1 aligns across 10 bases. Looked up from germline, CDR1 is PRHDT and CDR2 is FYEKMQ (reference sequence). The CDR3 loop spans 15 amino acids. The trim removed 5 bases at V and 6 bases at J, leaving 10 bases unmatched.

The count of this clone is one. The V gene is TRBV5-1, the J gene TRBJ2-3; D gene unclear. The CDR3 extends over 12 amino acids. V gave up 3 bases and J gave up 4 bases, with 6 bases separating them. Germline V gives CDR1 SGHRS, CDR2 YFSETQ. The CDR3 here is CASSSRADTQYF. The CDR3 DNA reads as TGCGCCAGCAGCTCCCGGGCAGATACGCAGTATTTT. Drawing the rest from reference TRBV5-1 and TRBJ2-3, the complete variable domain is KAGVTQTPRYLIKTRGQQVTLSCSPISGHRSVSWYQQTPGQGLQFLFEYFSETQRNKGNFPGRFSGRQFSNSRSEMNVSTLELGDSALYLCASSSRADTQYFGPGTRLTVL.

The chain carries TRBV27 and TRBJ2-1; tentatively, D is TRBD2 (5 bases). CDR1 and CDR2 from the germline V gene are MNHEY and SMNVEV (reference sequence). V lost 6 bases to trimming and J lost 0 bases, with 12 bases between them. The CDR3 spans 15 residues. CDR3 protein: CASRSRGYSYNEQFF. The CDR3 bases are TGTGCCAGCAGGAGTCGGGGATACTCCTACAATGAGCAGTTCTTC.

The V gene is TRBV11-3, the J gene TRBJ2-2, with D possibly being TRBD1 (5 bases). Germline CDR1 is SGHNT and CDR2 is YENEEA. V was cut by 2 bases and J by 5 bases, with 9 bases left in between. The CDR3 has 14 amino acids. The CDR3, as DNA: TGTGCCAGCAGCTTAAGGGGAAGTACCGGGGAGCTGTTTTTT. It codes for CASSLRGSTGELFF.

This rearrangement joins TRBV27 to TRBJ2-1; 7 bases are shared with TRBD2. This CDR3 has 14 amino acids. The V and J ends lost 5 bases and 3 bases, in that order; junction bases with no gene match: 4. Looked up from germline, CDR1 is MNHEY and CDR2 is SMNVEV (reference sequence). The CDR3 sequence is CASSPSGLYNEQFF. The DNA for the CDR3 is TGTGCCAGCAGTCCTAGCGGCCTCTACAATGAGCAGTTCTTC.

V usage is TRBV7-9 and J usage is TRBJ2-1, with 7 bases lining up with TRBD2. J was trimmed by 0 bases and V by 0 bases; bases with no gene match: 5. The CDR3 covers 17 residues. The germline CDR1 and CDR2 sequences are SEHNR and FQNEAQ (reference sequence). The chain's CDR3 is CASSLAGGGSSYNEQFF. The CDR3 coding sequence is TGTGCCAGCAGCTTAGCGGGGGGAGGGAGCTCCTACAATGAGCAGTTCTTC.

Note on this clone: This sample includes further DNA sequences coding for the same CDR3. The chain is built from TRBV6-5 and TRBJ1-6, with 7 positions matching TRBD1. The germline gives CDR1 MNHEY, CDR2 SVGAGI. The CDR3 has 14 amino acids. Trimming cost V 4 bases and J 4 bases; bases outside gene matches: 1. This CDR3 reads CASSLQGYNSPLHF. In DNA, the CDR3 is TGTGCCAGCAGTTTACAGGGGTATAATTCACCCCTCCACTTT.

The V call is TRBV10-3, the J call TRBJ2-7; perhaps TRBD1 as D (6 bases). In germline, CDR1 is ENHRY, CDR2 SYGVKD. The CDR3 totals 13 residues. The germline V and J ends were trimmed by 8 bases and 5 bases, with 16 bases remaining between them. The CDR3: CAISQTGPHEQYF. CDR3 bases: TGTGCCATCTCCCAGACAGGCCCTCACGAGCAGTACTTC.

The chain couples TRBV18 to TRBJ1-6; 7 nucleotides match TRBD1. The CDR3 runs 14 residues. J lost 10 bases, V lost 2 bases, and 5 bases had no gene match. Germline assignment: CDR1 KGHSH and CDR2 LQKENI. The CDR3 DNA sequence: TGTGCCAGCTCACCATCAACAGGGGTGTCACCCCTCCACTTT. It encodes CASSPSTGVSPLHF.

This rearrangement joins TRBV18 to TRBJ1-2; no reliable D call. The germline V gene encodes CDR1 KGHSH and CDR2 LQKENI. Trimming removed 2 bases at V and 3 bases at J, with 7 bases between. The CDR3 totals 13 residues. The CDR3 is CASSPERDYGYTF. The CDR3 nucleotides read TGTGCCAGCTCACCAGAGAGGGACTATGGCTACACCTTC.

The V gene is TRBV10-3, the J gene TRBJ2-7; 13 positions agree with TRBD2. CDR3 size: 15 residues. Germline-derived CDR1 and CDR2 are ENHRY and SYGVKD. Germline trimming cut 8 bases from V and 1 base from J; bases unmatched to any gene: 5. CDR3 amino acids: CAIRLAGGLSYEQYF. CDR3 sequence (DNA): TGTGCCATCCGACTAGCGGGAGGTCTATCCTACGAGCAGTACTTC.

The chain carries TRBV7-3 and TRBJ1-1; the match to TRBD1 covers 11 bases. Trimming at V came to 5 bases and at J to 5 bases, leaving 4 bases not matched to a gene. This CDR3 is 14 amino acids long. Germline CDR1 reads SGHTA; CDR2 reads FQGTGA. The CDR3 nucleotides read TGTGCCAGCAGCCCGGGGACAGGGGGAACTGAAGCTTTCTTT. It yields the protein CASSPGTGGTEAFF.

V and J are TRBV7-9 and TRBJ2-1, with 10 bases fitting TRBD2. The CDR3 runs to 15 residues. Germline loops: CDR1 SEHNR, CDR2 FQNEAQ (reference sequence). V was pared by 7 bases and J by 3 bases, with 6 bases of the junction left unmatched. This CDR3 reads CASMTGTSVYNEQFF. For the CDR3, the DNA is TGTGCCAGCATGACCGGGACTAGCGTCTACAATGAGCAGTTCTTC.

This sequence joins TRBV7-6 and TRBJ2-3, with 9 nucleotides matching TRBD2. Per germline, CDR1 SGHVS and CDR2 FNYEAQ. The CDR3 is made up of 16 amino acids. V lost 1 base and J lost 6; bases outside the gene matches: 8. In DNA, the CDR3 is TGTGCCAGCAGCTTAGGCCTAGCGGGGCCCCGTGATACGCAGTATTTT. Translating gives CASSLGLAGPRDTQYF.

This rearrangement joins TRBV7-6 to TRBJ2-7, with 8 positions matching TRBD1. V lost 5 bases and J lost 2; bases outside the gene matches: 8. Germline V lookup: CDR1 SGHVS, CDR2 FNYEAQ. This CDR3 contains 15 residues. CDR3 amino acids: CASSAQGAPTYEQYF. CDR3 sequence (DNA): TGTGCCAGCAGCGCTCAGGGGGCGCCGACCTACGAGCAGTACTTC.

The rearrangement links TRBV4-3 to TRBJ2-3; 12 nucleotides match TRBD2. The CDR3 totals 15 residues. J lost 7 bases, V lost 3 bases, and 5 bases had no gene match. Germline-derived CDR1 and CDR2 are LGHNA and YSLEER. The CDR3 here is CASSHGLAGRNTQYF. For the CDR3, the DNA is TGCGCCAGCAGCCACGGACTAGCGGGACGAAATACGCAGTATTTT.

The V and J genes are TRBV15 and TRBJ2-3; 7 positions agree with TRBD2. The CDR3 spans 13 residues. The J segment lost 6 bases and the V segment lost 5 bases, leaving 5 bases of the junction unmatched. Germline CDR1 reads LNHNV; CDR2 reads YYDKDF (reference sequence). CDR3 sequence: CATSVAGGDTQYF. The CDR3 DNA reads TGTGCCACCAGCGTAGCGGGTGGGGATACGCAGTATTTT.

CDR3 nucleotide sequence: TGTGCCAGCAGCATGACTAGCGGGAGATTCTACGAGCAGTACTTC. It is translated as CASSMTSGRFYEQYF. The chain recombines TRBV11-2 with TRBJ2-7; 12 nucleotides align to TRBD2. The germline CDR1 and CDR2 sequences are SGHAT and FQNNGV. CDR3 length: 15 residues. V gave up 5 bases and J gave up 3 bases; unmatched junction bases: 5.

This rearrangement joins TRBV28 to TRBJ2-3, with D hard to call. V was pared by 1 base and J by 1 base, with 12 bases between. In germline, CDR1 is MDHEN, CDR2 SYDVKM. This CDR3 is 16 amino acids long. CDR3 coding DNA: TGTGCCAGCAGTTTATTATCCGGTCTTCGCACAGATACGCAGTATTTT. Protein product: CASSLLSGLRTDTQYF.

This chain uses TRBV7-2 with TRBJ2-3; 9 bases align to TRBD1. The CDR3 covers 15 residues. The germline V gene has CDR1 SGHTA and CDR2 FQGNSA. Germline trimming cut 1 base from V and 4 bases from J; bases unmatched to any gene: 3. As DNA, the CDR3 is TGTGCCAGCAGCTTAGGCGGGACAGGGTCAGATACGCAGTATTTT. It codes for CASSLGGTGSDTQYF. The full variable domain, in which reference TRBV7-2 and TRBJ2-3 provide the parts outside the CDR3, is GAGVSQSPSNKVTEKGKDVELRCDPISGHTALYWYRQSLGQGLEFLIYFQGNSAPDKSGLPSDRFSAERTGGSVSTLTIQRTQQEDSAVYLCASSLGGTGSDTQYFGPGTRLTVL.

The chain is built from TRBV9 and TRBJ1-6, with D possibly TRBD1 on 5 matching bases. Trimming stripped 4 bases from V and 13 bases from J, with 21 bases between. The germline V gene has CDR1 SGDLS and CDR2 YYNGEE. The CDR3 covers 15 residues. CDR3 in amino acids: CASSPDPRVISPLHF. Here the CDR3 DNA reads TGTGCCAGCAGCCCAGACCCCAGGGTTATATCCCCCCTCCACTTT.

J is TRBJ2-7 and V is TRBV5-1, with 8 bases fitting TRBD1. With 4 bases clipped from V and 0 bases from J, the junction kept 3 bases outside the gene matches. Germline loops: CDR1 SGHRS, CDR2 YFSETQ. This CDR3 has 14 amino acids. CDR3 DNA sequence: TGCGCCAGCAGCACCGGGACAGGCTCCTACGAGCAGTACTTC. Amino acid sequence: CASSTGTGSYEQYF.

The chain is built from TRBV11-2 and TRBJ1-1, with D perhaps matching TRBD1 (6 bases). There are 11 residues in the CDR3. Between the trimmed V and J ends, which lost 7 bases and 7 bases, there was a span of 10 bases. Germline values: CDR1 SGHAT, CDR2 FQNNGV. CDR3: CASKTGLEAFF. Here the CDR3 DNA reads TGTGCCAGCAAGACAGGACTTGAAGCTTTCTTT. The full variable domain, with the rest looked up from reference TRBV11-2 and TRBJ1-1, is EAGVAQSPRYKIIEKRQSVAFWCNPISGHATLYWYQQILGQGPKLLIQFQNNGVVDDSQLPKDRFSAERLKGVDSTLKIQPAKLEDSAVYLCASKTGLEAFFGQGTRLTVV.

The V call is TRBV28, the J call TRBJ1-2, with D maybe TRBD1 (6 bases). V lost 4 bases and J 7 bases, leaving 19 bases between the germline ends. Germline V gene data show CDR1 as MDHEN and CDR2 as SYDVKM. The CDR3 spans 15 residues. In DNA form, the CDR3 reads TGTGCCAGCAGTTCCCTCCCCATGGGGGCGTTTGGCTACACCTTC. This sequence encodes CASSSLPMGAFGYTF.

This chain joins TRBV5-1 and TRBJ1-1; D ambiguous. This CDR3 spans 16 amino acids. V gave up 4 bases and J gave up 4 bases, with 20 bases separating them. Germline values: CDR1 SGHRS, CDR2 YFSETQ. The CDR3 DNA reads TGCGCCAGCAGCCCCTTCTCTATTCTGCGGGGCACTGAAGCTTTCTTT. Residues: CASSPFSILRGTEAFF.